These 29 T cell receptor beta chains were all obtained from the same sample, sequenced in a study of OX40 agonist ivuxolimab in advanced cancers. Assay: immunoSEQ multiplex PCR; the TCRdb copy retains only in-frame clones and omits some. The sample carries roughly 48,000 clones, more than 75% recorded once. The sequencing here drew on CD4+ or CD8+ T cells sorted from blood, taken in a trial of the OX40 agonist ivuxolimab. These receptor sequences come from an adult with an advanced solid tumor such as melanoma, head and neck, liver or kidney cancer.

This chain links TRBV5-1 with TRBJ2-7; D is unclear. CDR1 and CDR2 from the germline V gene are SGHRS and YFSETQ. Trimming shortened V by 4 bases and J by 0 bases, and 14 bases separated the two germline ends. The CDR3 has 15 amino acids. CDR3 sequence: CASSLAAPSSYEQYF. In DNA, the CDR3 is TGCGCCAGCAGCCTCGCGGCACCGAGCTCCTACGAGCAGTACTTC.

The chain combines TRBV6-1 with TRBJ2-5, with TRBD1 as a possible D gene (5 bases). Trimming took off 6 bases at V and 2 bases at J, with 13 bases between the two ends. Germline V gene sequence: CDR1 MNHNS, CDR2 SASEGT. This CDR3 has 14 amino acids. CDR3: CASRQAGVQETQYF. Here the CDR3 DNA reads TGTGCCAGCAGACAGGCTGGAGTTCAAGAGACCCAGTACTTC.

This chain joins TRBV2 and TRBJ1-2, with TRBD1 identical over 10 bases. Trimming at V came to 4 bases and at J to 1 base, leaving 3 bases not matched to a gene. Germline V gene data show CDR1 as SNHLY and CDR2 as FYNNEI. CDR3 size: 15 residues. The CDR3 sequence: CASSGQGAGNYGYTF. CDR3 in DNA: TGTGCCAGCAGTGGACAGGGGGCCGGTAACTATGGCTACACCTTC.

The CDR3 loop is CASSVGAGDTQYF. The DNA for the CDR3 is TGTGCCAGCAGCGTAGGGGCAGGGGATACGCAGTATTTT. This chain joins TRBV9 and TRBJ2-3; D might be TRBD1 (5 bases). CDR1 and CDR2 from the germline V gene are SGDLS and YYNGEE. Between the trimmed V and J ends, which lost 0 bases and 6 bases, there was a span of 8 bases. The CDR3 sequence is 13 residues long.

In DNA form, the CDR3 reads TGTGCCAGCAGCTTGGCTGGGCAGGGCCCAGAGACCCAGTACTTC. Protein product: CASSLAGQGPETQYF. The V and J genes are TRBV5-4 and TRBJ2-5; D possibly corresponds to TRBD1 (5 bases). Trimming took off 0 bases at V and 4 bases at J, with 13 bases between the two ends. This CDR3 region has 15 residues. From germline, CDR1 is SGHNT and CDR2 YYREEE (reference sequence).

The chain joins TRBV5-1 to TRBJ1-4; D might be TRBD1 (5 bases). The CDR3 covers 15 residues. Germline V CDR1 and CDR2: SGHRS, YFSETQ. V dropped 4 bases and J dropped 8 bases, with 18 bases sitting between them. The CDR3 bases are TGCGCCAGCAGCCCGATGACAGACATGGGGGAAAAACTGTTTTTT. It specifies CASSPMTDMGEKLFF. Combining the CDR3 with reference TRBV5-1 and TRBJ1-4 gives the whole variable domain KAGVTQTPRYLIKTRGQQVTLSCSPISGHRSVSWYQQTPGQGLQFLFEYFSETQRNKGNFPGRFSGRQFSNSRSEMNVSTLELGDSALYLCASSPMTDMGEKLFFGSGTQLSVL.

The chain links TRBV5-1 to TRBJ2-1; D is perhaps TRBD2 (6 bases). CDR3 length: 16 amino acids. V was shortened by 2 bases and J by 0 bases, with 12 bases between the two germline ends. Germline CDR1 is SGHRS and CDR2 is YFSETQ. Here the CDR3 reads CASSFERVSSYNEQFF. DNA for the CDR3: TGCGCCAGCAGCTTTGAGCGGGTGAGCTCCTACAATGAGCAGTTCTTC.

This chain uses TRBV6-6 with TRBJ2-1; no clear D. V was clipped by 0 bases and J by 1 base, with 4 bases between them. CDR1 is MNHNY, CDR2 SVGAGI, per germline (reference sequence). This CDR3 region has 14 residues. The CDR3 DNA reads TGTGCCAGCAGTTACTCCGTTTCCTACAATGAGCAGTTCTTC. Its protein product is CASSYSVSYNEQFF.

This clone was seen once. V usage is TRBV28 and J usage is TRBJ1-2; D is ambiguous. V lost 7 bases to trimming and J lost 8 bases, with 11 bases between them. Germline CDR1 reads MDHEN; CDR2 reads SYDVKM. This CDR3 is built from 11 residues. Here the CDR3 reads CASTSMKGYTF. As DNA, the CDR3 is TGTGCCAGCACCTCAATGAAGGGCTACACCTTC.

The V call is TRBV5-1, the J call TRBJ1-4; 9 bases match TRBD1. The V gene's germline CDR1 is SGHRS and CDR2 YFSETQ. Trimming took 4 bases from V and 8 from J; bases not matched to a gene: 12. CDR3 size: 16 residues. In DNA form, the CDR3 reads TGCGCCAGCAGCGCCAATACAGGGGGCGGGGGAGAAAAACTGTTTTTT. Its translation is CASSANTGGGGEKLFF.

The chain employs TRBV28 and TRBJ2-1; tentative D call: TRBD2 (6 bases). CDR3 length equals 16 residues. Trimming took off 6 bases at V and 1 base at J, with 16 bases between the two ends. CDR1 MDHEN and CDR2 SYDVKM come from the germline V gene. The CDR3 nucleotides are TGTGCCAGCAGCCCCCTTGCGGGAAATTCCTACAATGAGCAGTTCTTC. Translating it yields CASSPLAGNSYNEQFF.

This CDR3 is CSAPGLAVYNEQFF. The CDR3 DNA reads as TGCAGCGCCCCCGGACTAGCGGTTTACAATGAGCAGTTCTTC. The V and J genes are TRBV29-1 and TRBJ2-1, with 10 positions matching TRBD2. Germline-derived CDR1 and CDR2 are SQVTM and ANQGSEA. V shed 7 bases and J 4 bases; nucleotides not matched to a gene: 7. This CDR3 comprises 14 residues.

The count of this clone is one. This chain links TRBV27 with TRBJ1-5; a possible D gene is TRBD1 (6 bases). In germline, CDR1 is MNHEY, CDR2 SMNVEV (reference sequence). V was shortened by 5 bases and J by 7 bases, with 27 bases between the two germline ends. The CDR3 extends over 18 amino acids. The DNA of the CDR3 is TGTGCCAGCAGTCGATTACTACCGGGACACCAGAAAGGCCAGCCCCAGCATTTT. Protein product: CASSRLLPGHQKGQPQHF.

This chain connects TRBV18 to TRBJ2-1; tentatively, D is TRBD2 (6 bases). Germline V gene sequence: CDR1 KGHSH, CDR2 LQKENI. V shed 0 bases and J shed 6 bases, with 12 bases lying between them. The CDR3 totals 15 residues. CDR3 DNA: TGTGCCAGCTCACCACCTAGCGGAGGGCCCAATGAGCAGTTCTTC. This codes for CASSPPSGGPNEQFF. Based on the CDR3 plus reference TRBV18 and TRBJ2-1, the full variable domain is NAGVMQNPRHLVRRRGQEARLRCSPMKGHSHVYWYRQLPEEGLKFMVYLQKENIIDESGMPKERFSAEFPKEGPSILRIQQVVRGDSAAYFCASSPPSGGPNEQFFGPGTRLTVL.

The chain employs TRBV6-1 and TRBJ2-3, with 8 positions matching TRBD1. The CDR3 spans 13 residues. Germline V CDR1 and CDR2: MNHNS, SASEGT. V shed 6 bases and J 2 bases; nucleotides not matched to a gene: 1. The CDR3 protein is CASRGQVTDTQYF. Written as DNA, the CDR3 is TGTGCCAGCAGGGGACAGGTCACAGATACGCAGTATTTT.

This clone was counted only a few times. V and J are TRBV6-1 and TRBJ2-6; no definite D call. V lost 6 bases to trimming and J lost 3 bases, with 12 bases between them. The CDR3 loop spans 15 amino acids. Germline V gene data show CDR1 as MNHNS and CDR2 as SASEGT. In DNA form, the CDR3 reads TGTGCCAGCAGGGCTTTGGCGTTTGGGGCCAACGTCCTGACTTTC. Encoded protein: CASRALAFGANVLTF.

The chain combines TRBV29-1 with TRBJ2-6; no clear D. This CDR3 has 13 amino acids. V was shortened by 6 bases and J by 0 bases, with 6 bases between the two germline ends. Germline lookup yields CDR1 SQVTM and CDR2 ANQGSEA. In DNA, the CDR3 is TGCAGCGTCCAGAGCTCTGGGGCCAACGTCCTGACTTTC. It is translated as CSVQSSGANVLTF.

V is TRBV10-1 and J is TRBJ2-1, with D possibly matching TRBD2 (5 bases). CDR1 WNHNN and CDR2 SYGVQD come from the germline V gene (reference sequence). V dropped 4 bases and J dropped 0 bases, with 16 bases sitting between them. This CDR3 has 17 residues. The CDR3 protein is CASSVMVLGSSYNEQFF. In DNA, the CDR3 is TGCGCCAGCAGTGTGATGGTGTTGGGGAGCTCCTACAATGAGCAGTTCTTC.

The rearrangement links TRBV6-6 to TRBJ2-7, with TRBD1 matching 9 bases. J was trimmed by 3 bases and V by 6 bases; bases with no gene match: 12. There are 16 residues in the CDR3. From germline, CDR1 is MNHNY and CDR2 SVGAGI (reference sequence). The CDR3 here is CASSRPLMDRGYEQYF. CDR3 bases: TGTGCCAGCAGCCGACCTTTAATGGACAGGGGCTACGAGCAGTACTTC.

The V gene is TRBV28, the J gene TRBJ1-5; 7 nucleotides agree with TRBD1. CDR1 and CDR2 from the germline V gene are MDHEN and SYDVKM. V lost 6 bases to trimming and J lost 4 bases; unmatched junction nucleotides: 6. The CDR3 totals 14 residues. The CDR3 DNA is TGTGCCAGCAGAGGACAGGCCCAGAATCAGCCCCAGCATTTT. Amino acids: CASRGQAQNQPQHF.

The chain links TRBV7-9 to TRBJ1-4; 9 bases align to TRBD1. Trimming at V came to 5 bases and at J to 8 bases, leaving 6 bases not matched to a gene. This CDR3 has 14 residues. CDR1 and CDR2 (germline): SEHNR, FQNEAQ (reference sequence). CDR3 loop: CASSPGQGREKLFF. DNA of the CDR3: TGTGCCAGCAGCCCGGGACAGGGAAGAGAAAAACTGTTTTTT. Using reference TRBV7-9 and TRBJ1-4 for the parts outside the CDR3, the full variable domain is DTGVSQNPRHKITKRGQNVTFRCDPISEHNRLYWYRQTLGQGPEFLTYFQNEAQLEKSRLLSDRFSAERPKGSFSTLEIQRTEQGDSAMYLCASSPGQGREKLFFGSGTQLSVL.

The rearrangement links TRBV28 to TRBJ2-7; 12 bases match TRBD2. The ends lost 3 bases at V and 7 bases at J; junction bases unmatched: 4. CDR3 length equals 14 residues. Looked up from germline, CDR1 is MDHEN and CDR2 is SYDVKM. This CDR3 reads CASSLLAGGSEQYF. In DNA, the CDR3 is TGTGCCAGCAGTTTGCTAGCGGGAGGGTCTGAGCAGTACTTC.

The chain carries TRBV4-2 and TRBJ2-2, with TRBD2 as a possible D gene (6 bases). This CDR3 is 16 amino acids long. Germline V lookup: CDR1 LGHNA, CDR2 YNFKEQ. V was shortened by 5 bases and J by 4 bases, with 17 bases between the two germline ends. CDR3 residues: CASSVQGGRGTGELFF. CDR3 coding DNA: TGTGCCAGCAGCGTTCAAGGCGGGCGGGGCACCGGGGAGCTGTTTTTT.

The chain combines TRBV2 with TRBJ2-1; D uncertain. Germline CDR1 reads SNHLY; CDR2 reads FYNNEI. The V end lost 3 bases, the J end lost 4 bases, and 4 bases lay between the germline ends. CDR3 size: 12 residues. In DNA form, the CDR3 reads TGTGCCAGCAGTGAGGAGTACAATGAGCAGTTCTTC. Translated, it gives CASSEEYNEQFF.

The chain carries TRBV6-1 and TRBJ2-7; 7 bases match TRBD1. The CDR3 spans 11 residues. V shed 7 bases, J shed 6 bases, and the junction held 3 bases outside the gene matches. Germline loops: CDR1 MNHNS, CDR2 SASEGT. The DNA of the CDR3 is TGTGCCAGCACTACAGGGGTCGAGCAGTACTTC. Residues: CASTTGVEQYF.

This chain joins TRBV5-1 and TRBJ2-3; D not resolved. The CDR3 totals 14 residues. V was trimmed by 3 bases and J by 1 base, leaving 9 bases between them. The germline V gene has CDR1 SGHRS and CDR2 YFSETQ. CDR3 sequence: CASSSRARTDTQYF. The DNA of the CDR3 is TGCGCCAGCAGCTCCCGGGCCCGCACAGATACGCAGTATTTT. Full variable domain (remainder filled in from reference TRBV5-1 and TRBJ2-3): KAGVTQTPRYLIKTRGQQVTLSCSPISGHRSVSWYQQTPGQGLQFLFEYFSETQRNKGNFPGRFSGRQFSNSRSEMNVSTLELGDSALYLCASSSRARTDTQYFGPGTRLTVL.

The chain employs TRBV5-4 and TRBJ1-1, with D maybe TRBD1 (5 bases). CDR1 is SGHNT, CDR2 YYREEE, per germline (reference sequence). With 3 bases removed from V and 0 bases from J, the gap between germline ends came to 12 bases. CDR3 length: 15 amino acids. Written as DNA, the CDR3 is TGTGCCAGCAGCTGGGGGGTGGGATTGAACACTGAAGCTTTCTTT. Its translation: CASSWGVGLNTEAFF.

The chain combines TRBV4-1 with TRBJ2-3; 10 positions agree with TRBD2. Trimming removed 5 bases from V and 1 base from J; junction bases left unmatched: 3. Germline V CDR1 and CDR2: MGHRA, YSYEKL. CDR3 size: 15 residues. This CDR3 reads CASSEREGGTDTQYF. CDR3 DNA sequence: TGCGCCAGCAGCGAGCGGGAGGGAGGCACAGATACGCAGTATTTT.

This chain uses TRBV5-1 with TRBJ2-1, with TRBD2 matching 11 bases. The V and J ends lost 1 base and 4 bases, in that order; junction bases with no gene match: 1. This CDR3 region has 15 residues. Germline V gene sequence: CDR1 SGHRS, CDR2 YFSETQ. The CDR3 DNA reads TGCGCCAGCAGCTTGACTAGCGGGAGTTACAATGAGCAGTTCTTC. Translation: CASSLTSGSYNEQFF.